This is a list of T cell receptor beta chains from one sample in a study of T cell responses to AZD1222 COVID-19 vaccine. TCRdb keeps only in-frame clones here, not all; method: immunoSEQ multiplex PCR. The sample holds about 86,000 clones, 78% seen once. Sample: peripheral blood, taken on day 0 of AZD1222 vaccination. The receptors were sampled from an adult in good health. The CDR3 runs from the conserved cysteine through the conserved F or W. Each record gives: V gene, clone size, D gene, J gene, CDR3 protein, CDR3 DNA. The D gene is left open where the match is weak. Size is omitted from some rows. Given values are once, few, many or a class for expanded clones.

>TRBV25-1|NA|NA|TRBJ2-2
CASSDRVLNTGELFF
TGTGCCAGCAGTGACAGGGTACTGAACACCGGGGAGCTGTTTTTT
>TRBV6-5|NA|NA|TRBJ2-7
CASTDSYEQYF
TGTGCCAGCACCGACTCCTACGAGCAGTACTTC
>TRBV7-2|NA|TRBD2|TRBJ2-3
CASGGMGLAGPGDTQYF
TGTGCCAGCGGGGGGATGGGACTAGCGGGGCCTGGGGATACGCAGTATTTT
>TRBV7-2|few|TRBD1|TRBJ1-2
CASSLAGQGGYGYTF
TGTGCCAGCAGCTTAGCGGGACAGGGGGGTTATGGCTACACCTTC
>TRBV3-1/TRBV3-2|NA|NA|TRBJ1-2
CASSSDGTKGYTF
TGTGCCAGCAGCTCAGACGGGACAAAGGGCTACACCTTC
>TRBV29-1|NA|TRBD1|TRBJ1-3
CSAQGAAGNTIYF
TGCAGCGCCCAGGGGGCGGCTGGAAACACCATATATTTT
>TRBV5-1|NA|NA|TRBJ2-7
CASSLGSVVHEQYF
TGCGCCAGCAGCTTAGGTTCTGTGGTCCACGAGCAGTACTTC
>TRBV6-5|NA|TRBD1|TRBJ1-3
CASSYTGTVGNTIYF
TGTGCCAGCAGTTATACCGGGACAGTTGGAAACACCATATATTTT
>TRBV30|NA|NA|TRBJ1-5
CAWSPPGWSNQPQHF
TGTGCCTGGAGCCCACCGGGTTGGAGCAATCAGCCCCAGCATTTT
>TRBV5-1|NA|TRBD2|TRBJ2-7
CASRATSGSHEQYF
TGCGCCAGCAGGGCGACTAGCGGGAGCCACGAGCAGTACTTC
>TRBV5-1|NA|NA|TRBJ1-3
CASSREGALGNTIYF
TGCGCCAGCAGCCGTGAAGGGGCGCTAGGAAACACCATATATTTT
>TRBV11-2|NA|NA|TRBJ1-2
CASSPSPGHNYGYTF
TGTGCCAGCAGCCCCAGCCCAGGACATAACTATGGCTACACCTTC
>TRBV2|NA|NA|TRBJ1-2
CASSESVNYGYTF
TGTGCCAGCAGTGAATCCGTTAACTATGGCTACACCTTC
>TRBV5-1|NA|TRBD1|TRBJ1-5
CASSLTYRGRFRSNQPQHF
TGCGCCAGCAGCTTAACTTACAGGGGGCGGTTTAGGAGCAATCAGCCCCAGCATTTT
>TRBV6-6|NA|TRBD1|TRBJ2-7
CASRRDRVEYF
TGTGCCAGCAGAAGGGACAGGGTGGAGTACTTC
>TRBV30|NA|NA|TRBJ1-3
CAWMGFQNTIYF
TGTGCCTGGATGGGTTTCCAAAACACCATATATTTT